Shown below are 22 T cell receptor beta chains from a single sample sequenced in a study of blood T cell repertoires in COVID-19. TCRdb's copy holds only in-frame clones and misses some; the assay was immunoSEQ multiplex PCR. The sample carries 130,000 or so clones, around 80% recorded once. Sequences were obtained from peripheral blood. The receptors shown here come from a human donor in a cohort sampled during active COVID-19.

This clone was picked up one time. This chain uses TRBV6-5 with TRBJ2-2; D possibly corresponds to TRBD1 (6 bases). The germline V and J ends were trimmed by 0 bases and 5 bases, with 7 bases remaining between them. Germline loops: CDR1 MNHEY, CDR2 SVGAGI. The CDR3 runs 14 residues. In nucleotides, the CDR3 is TGTGCCAGCAGTTACTCGGGGGCGACCGGGGAGCTGTTTTTT. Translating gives CASSYSGATGELFF.

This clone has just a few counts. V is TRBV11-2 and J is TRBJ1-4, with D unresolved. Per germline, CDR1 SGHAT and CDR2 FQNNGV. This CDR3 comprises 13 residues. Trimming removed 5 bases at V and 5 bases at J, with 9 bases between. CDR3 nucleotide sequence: TGTGCCAGCAGCCCCGGGAGGAATGAAAAACTGTTTTTT. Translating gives CASSPGRNEKLFF.

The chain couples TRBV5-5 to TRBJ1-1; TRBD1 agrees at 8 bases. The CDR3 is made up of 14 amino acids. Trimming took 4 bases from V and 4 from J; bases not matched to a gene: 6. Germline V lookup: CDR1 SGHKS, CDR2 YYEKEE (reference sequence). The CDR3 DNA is TGTGCCAGCAGCAGAGACAGGGGTCTCACTGAAGCTTTCTTT. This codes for CASSRDRGLTEAFF.

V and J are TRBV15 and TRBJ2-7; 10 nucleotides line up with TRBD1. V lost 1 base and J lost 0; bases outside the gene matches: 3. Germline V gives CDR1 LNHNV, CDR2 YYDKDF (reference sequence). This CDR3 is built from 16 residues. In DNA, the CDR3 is TGTGCCACCAGCAGAGGGGGACAGGGGAGCTCCTACGAGCAGTACTTC. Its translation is CATSRGGQGSSYEQYF.

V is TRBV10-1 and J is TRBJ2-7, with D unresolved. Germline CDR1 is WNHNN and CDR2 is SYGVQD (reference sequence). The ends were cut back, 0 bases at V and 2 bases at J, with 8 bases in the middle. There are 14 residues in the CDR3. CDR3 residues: CASSESGGPYEQYF. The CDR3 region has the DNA TGCGCCAGCAGTGAGTCGGGTGGGCCCTACGAGCAGTACTTC.

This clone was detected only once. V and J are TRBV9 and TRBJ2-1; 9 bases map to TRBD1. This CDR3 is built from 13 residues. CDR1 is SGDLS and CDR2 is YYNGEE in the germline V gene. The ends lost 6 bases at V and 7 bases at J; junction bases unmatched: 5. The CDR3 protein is CASTGTGSNEQFF. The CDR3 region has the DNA TGTGCCAGCACGGGGACAGGGAGTAATGAGCAGTTCTTC.

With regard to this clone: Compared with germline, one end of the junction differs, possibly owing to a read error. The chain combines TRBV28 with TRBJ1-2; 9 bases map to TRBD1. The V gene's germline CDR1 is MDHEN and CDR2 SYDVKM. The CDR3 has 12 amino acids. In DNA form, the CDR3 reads TGTGCCAGCAGTCCGGGACAGGGTGGAGCGGACTTC. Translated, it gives CASSPGQGGADF.

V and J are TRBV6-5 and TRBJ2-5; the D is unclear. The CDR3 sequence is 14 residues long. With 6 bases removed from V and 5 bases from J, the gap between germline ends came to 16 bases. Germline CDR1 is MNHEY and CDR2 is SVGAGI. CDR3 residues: CASRTHGDRETQYF. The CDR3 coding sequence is TGTGCCAGCAGGACTCACGGAGACCGGGAGACCCAGTACTTC.

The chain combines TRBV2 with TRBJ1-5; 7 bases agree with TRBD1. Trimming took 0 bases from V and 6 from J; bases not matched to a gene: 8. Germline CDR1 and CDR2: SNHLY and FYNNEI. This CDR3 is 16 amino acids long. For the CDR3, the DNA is TGTGCCAGCAGTGAAGCGGGGGGCTACAGGGGTCAGCCCCAGCATTTT. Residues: CASSEAGGYRGQPQHF.

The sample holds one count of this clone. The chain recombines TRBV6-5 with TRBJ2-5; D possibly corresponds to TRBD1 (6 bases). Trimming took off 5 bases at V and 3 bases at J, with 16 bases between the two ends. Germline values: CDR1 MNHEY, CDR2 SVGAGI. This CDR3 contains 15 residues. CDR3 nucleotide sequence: TGTGCCAGCAGTCGAACCAGGGGATTAAAAGAGACCCAGTACTTC. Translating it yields CASSRTRGLKETQYF.

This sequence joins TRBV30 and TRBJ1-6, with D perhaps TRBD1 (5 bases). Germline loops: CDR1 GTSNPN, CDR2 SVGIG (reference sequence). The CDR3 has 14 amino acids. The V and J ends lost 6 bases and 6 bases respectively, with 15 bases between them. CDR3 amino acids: CACRGQFSNSPLHF. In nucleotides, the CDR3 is TGTGCCTGTAGGGGTCAGTTTAGTAATTCACCCCTCCACTTT.

Here the CDR3 reads CASSLRGETYEQYF. For the CDR3, the DNA is TGTGCCAGCAGCTTACGGGGGGAAACTTACGAGCAGTACTTC. This sequence joins TRBV13 and TRBJ2-7; 7 positions match TRBD2. The length of the CDR3 is 14 residues. Germline CDR1 is PRHDT and CDR2 is FYEKMQ (reference sequence). V lost 2 bases to trimming and J lost 4 bases; unmatched junction nucleotides: 5.

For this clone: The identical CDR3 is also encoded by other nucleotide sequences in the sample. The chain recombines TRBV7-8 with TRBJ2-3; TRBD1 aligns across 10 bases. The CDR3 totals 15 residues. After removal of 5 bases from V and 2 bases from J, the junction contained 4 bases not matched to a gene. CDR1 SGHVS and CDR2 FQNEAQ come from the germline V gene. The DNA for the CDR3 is TGTGCCAGCAGCCCCGACAGGGGGCTCACAGATACGCAGTATTTT. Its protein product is CASSPDRGLTDTQYF. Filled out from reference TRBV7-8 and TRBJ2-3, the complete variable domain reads GAGVSQSPRYKVAKRGQDVALRCDPISGHVSLFWYQQALGQGPEFLTYFQNEAQLDKSGLPSDRFFAERPEGSVSTLKIQRTQQEDSAVYLCASSPDRGLTDTQYFGPGTRLTVL.

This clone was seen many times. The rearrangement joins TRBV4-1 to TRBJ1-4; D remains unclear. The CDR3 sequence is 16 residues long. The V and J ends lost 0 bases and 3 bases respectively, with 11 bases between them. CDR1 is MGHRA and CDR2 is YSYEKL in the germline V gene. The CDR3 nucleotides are TGCGCCAGCAGCCAAGATAGAGGAGGTGCTAATGAAAAACTGTTTTTT. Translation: CASSQDRGGANEKLFF.

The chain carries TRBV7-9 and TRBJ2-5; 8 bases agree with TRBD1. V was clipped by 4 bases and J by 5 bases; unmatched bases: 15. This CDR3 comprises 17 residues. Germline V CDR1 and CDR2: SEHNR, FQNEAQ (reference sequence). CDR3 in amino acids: CASSSPPDRALRETQYF. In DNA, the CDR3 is TGTGCCAGCAGCTCCCCCCCGGACAGGGCCCTGAGGGAGACCCAGTACTTC.

The CDR3 here is CASGQGLAGRETQYF. CDR3 coding DNA: TGTGCTAGTGGCCAGGGACTAGCGGGGCGGGAGACCCAGTACTTC. J is TRBJ2-5 and V is TRBV12-5; 13 nucleotides agree with TRBD2. The CDR3 covers 15 residues. Germline lookup yields CDR1 LGHNT and CDR2 FRNRAP. J was trimmed by 5 bases and V by 6 bases; bases with no gene match: 6.

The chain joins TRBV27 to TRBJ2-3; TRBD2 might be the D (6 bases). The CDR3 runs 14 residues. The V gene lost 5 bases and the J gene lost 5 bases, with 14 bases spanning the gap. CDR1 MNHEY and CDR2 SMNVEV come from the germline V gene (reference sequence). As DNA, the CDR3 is TGTGCCAGCAGTCCCGGGACTCGCAGAGATACGCAGTATTTT. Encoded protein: CASSPGTRRDTQYF.

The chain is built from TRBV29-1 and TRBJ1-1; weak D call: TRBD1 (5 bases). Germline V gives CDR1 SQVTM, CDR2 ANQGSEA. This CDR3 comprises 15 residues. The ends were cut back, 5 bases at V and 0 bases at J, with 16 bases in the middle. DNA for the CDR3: TGCAGCGTTCAGGGATCCCTCCCTATGAACACTGAAGCTTTCTTT. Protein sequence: CSVQGSLPMNTEAFF.

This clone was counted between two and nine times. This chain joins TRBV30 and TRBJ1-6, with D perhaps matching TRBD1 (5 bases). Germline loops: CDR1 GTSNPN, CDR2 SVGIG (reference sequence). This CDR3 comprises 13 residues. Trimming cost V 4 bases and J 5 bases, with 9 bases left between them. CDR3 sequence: CAWMDINNSPLHF. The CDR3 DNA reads TGTGCCTGGATGGACATCAATAATTCACCCCTCCACTTT.

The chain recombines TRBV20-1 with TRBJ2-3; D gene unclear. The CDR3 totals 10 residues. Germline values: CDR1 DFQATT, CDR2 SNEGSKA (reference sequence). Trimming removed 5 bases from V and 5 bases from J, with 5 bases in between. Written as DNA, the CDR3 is TGCAGTGCTCGCGGAGATACGCAGTATTTT. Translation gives CSARGDTQYF.

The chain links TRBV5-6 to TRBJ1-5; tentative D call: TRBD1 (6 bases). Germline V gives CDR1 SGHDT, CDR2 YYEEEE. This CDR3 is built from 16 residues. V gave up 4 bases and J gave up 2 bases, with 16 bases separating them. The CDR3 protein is CASSRRGGRGNQPQHF. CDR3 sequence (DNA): TGTGCCAGCAGCCGGAGGGGGGGAAGGGGCAATCAGCCCCAGCATTTT.

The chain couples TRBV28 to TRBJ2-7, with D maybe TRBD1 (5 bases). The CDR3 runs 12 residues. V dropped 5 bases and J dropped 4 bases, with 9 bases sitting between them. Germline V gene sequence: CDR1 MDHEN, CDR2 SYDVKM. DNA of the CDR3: TGTGCCAGCAGTCAGACAGCTTACGAGCAGTACTTC. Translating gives CASSQTAYEQYF.